One sample yielded the 5 T cell receptor beta chains listed below, sequenced in a study of control samples from healthy donors and cancer patients. Sequencing used immunoSEQ multiplex PCR; TCRdb keeps in-frame clones, though not all of them. The sample yields about 200,000 clones, approximately 91% seen once. The sample consisted of blood. These receptor sequences come from a young man in good health.

The chain couples TRBV3-1 (or the pseudogene TRBV3-2) to TRBJ1-6; D remains ambiguous. The CDR3 length is 12 residues. From germline, CDR1 is LGHDT and CDR2 YNNKEL (reference sequence). Trimming pared 4 bases from V and 12 bases from J, leaving 10 bases between. The CDR3 bases are TGTGCCAGCAGCCCCCCGGCGGGACCCCTCCACTTT. Its translation is CASSPPAGPLHF.

The V gene is TRBV12-3 or TRBV12-4, the J gene TRBJ1-6; D is uncertain. Trimming left V 6 bases short and J 11 bases short, with 11 bases between. This CDR3 contains 12 residues. CDR3 residues: CASSPTSTPLHF. The DNA of the CDR3 is TGTGCCAGCAGCCCTACATCGACACCCCTCCACTTT.

This clone came up a few times. The genes are TRBV4-1 and TRBJ1-2; unclear D gene. The CDR3 length is 16 residues. Germline values: CDR1 MGHRA, CDR2 YSYEKL. V gave up 1 base and J gave up 8 bases, with 20 bases separating them. DNA of the CDR3: TGCGCCAGCAGCCAAGGTCTCCAGGCGACGCTTGAGGGCTACACCTTC. Its protein product is CASSQGLQATLEGYTF.

V is TRBV5-1 and J is TRBJ1-3; D ambiguous. The V gene's germline CDR1 is SGHRS and CDR2 YFSETQ. The CDR3 covers 14 residues. Trimming left V 3 bases short and J 1 base short, with 8 bases between. The CDR3 region is CASSSRPSGNTIYF. The CDR3 DNA reads TGCGCCAGCAGCTCTCGGCCTTCTGGAAACACCATATATTTT.

J is TRBJ2-7 and V is TRBV18, with 9 bases fitting TRBD1. This CDR3 spans 14 amino acids. V trimming: 3 bases; J trimming: 4 bases; junction bases outside the gene matches: 4. CDR1 is KGHSH and CDR2 is LQKENI in the germline V gene. In nucleotides, the CDR3 is TGTGCCAGCTCACCGGGGACAGGGAGGTACGAGCAGTACTTC. Protein product: CASSPGTGRYEQYF.